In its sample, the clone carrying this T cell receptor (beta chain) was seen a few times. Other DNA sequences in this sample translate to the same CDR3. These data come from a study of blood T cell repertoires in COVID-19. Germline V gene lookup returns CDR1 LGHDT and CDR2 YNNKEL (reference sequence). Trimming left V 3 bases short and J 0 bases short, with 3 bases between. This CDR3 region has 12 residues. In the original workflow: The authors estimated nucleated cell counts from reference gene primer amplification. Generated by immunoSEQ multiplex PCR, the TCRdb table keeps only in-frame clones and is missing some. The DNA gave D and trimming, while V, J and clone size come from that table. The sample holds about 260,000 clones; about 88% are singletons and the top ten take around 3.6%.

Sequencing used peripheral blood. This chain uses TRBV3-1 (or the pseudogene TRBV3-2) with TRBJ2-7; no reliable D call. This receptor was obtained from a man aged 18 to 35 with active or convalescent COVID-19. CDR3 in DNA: TGTGCCAGCAGCCAGAGCTCCTACGAGCAGTACTTC. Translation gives CASSQSSYEQYF.